Listed below are T cell receptor beta chains from one sample, sequenced in a study of blood T cell repertoires in COVID-19. Data came from immunoSEQ multiplex PCR; TCRdb stores just in-frame clones and leaves some out. The data hold 200,000 to 250,000 clones, with about 83% observed a single time. The source material was peripheral blood. The receptors come from a woman under 40 with COVID-19, enrolled during active disease. Each CDR3 is given with its conserved first and last residue. The D gene is left open where the match is weak. Clone size is given for some rows only: seen once, a few or many times, or a class if the clone is expanded.

CDR3aa	CDR3nt	j_gene	d_gene	abundance	v_gene
CASSLERSSYEQYF	TGTGCCAGCAGCTTAGAAAGGAGCTCCTACGAGCAGTACTTC	TRBJ2-7	-	-	TRBV11-3
CASSFGQGRDEQYF	TGTGCCAGCAGTTTCGGGCAGGGCCGGGACGAGCAGTACTTC	TRBJ2-7	-	-	TRBV6-5
CASSSLLAGGYNEQFF	TGTGCCAGCAGTTCACTTCTAGCGGGAGGTTACAATGAGCAGTTCTTC	TRBJ2-1	TRBD2	-	TRBV27
CSVDAQYNEQFF	TGCAGCGTTGATGCCCAGTACAATGAGCAGTTCTTC	TRBJ2-1	-	once	TRBV29-1
CASSPPGQGSYEQYF	TGTGCCAGCAGCCCCCCGGGACAGGGATCCTACGAGCAGTACTTC	TRBJ2-7	TRBD1	-	TRBV7-9
CASSVVGSSYEQYF	TGTGCCAGCAGCGTAGTTGGGAGCTCCTACGAGCAGTACTTC	TRBJ2-7	-	-	TRBV9
CASSQDIAGQPQHF	TGTGCCAGCAGCCAAGATATCGCGGGTCAGCCCCAGCATTTT	TRBJ1-5	-	-	TRBV3-1/TRBV3-2
CASSYFTGGASYGYTF	TGTGCCAGCAGCTACTTCACAGGGGGCGCAAGCTATGGCTACACCTTC	TRBJ1-2	TRBD1	-	TRBV6-2/TRBV6-3
CAWVQGAREQYF	TGTGCCTGGGTTCAGGGGGCAAGGGAGCAGTACTTC	TRBJ2-7	TRBD1	-	TRBV30
CASSSDRGQDTEAFF	TGTGCCAGCAGCTCCGACAGGGGGCAAGATACTGAAGCTTTCTTT	TRBJ1-1	TRBD1	-	TRBV9
CASSAYSGARTDTQYF	TGTGCCAGCAGCGCCTATAGCGGGGCTCGCACAGATACGCAGTATTTT	TRBJ2-3	TRBD2	-	TRBV7-9
CAGTQRGNTGELFF	TGTGCCGGCACCCAACGGGGAAACACCGGGGAGCTGTTTTTT	TRBJ2-2	-	-	TRBV7-9
CASSQDGTITDTQYF	TGCGCCAGCAGCCAAGACGGGACTATAACAGATACGCAGTATTTT	TRBJ2-3	TRBD2	-	TRBV4-1
CASSLPSGVSGRKNIQYF	TGTGCCAGCAGTTTACCCTCAGGGGTCAGTGGCAGGAAAAACATTCAGTACTTC	TRBJ2-4	-	-	TRBV27
CASRQGGETQYF	TGTGCCAGCAGGCAGGGTGGGGAGACCCAGTACTTC	TRBJ2-5	-	-	TRBV12-3/TRBV12-4
CASSFSGTGNDIQYF	TGTGCCAGCAGCTTTTCCGGGACAGGGAACGACATTCAGTACTTC	TRBJ2-4	TRBD1	-	TRBV7-2
CASSYQGNSAKNIQYF	TGTGCCAGTAGTTATCAGGGGAATTCGGCCAAAAACATTCAGTACTTC	TRBJ2-4	-	once	TRBV19
CSSGGGTDTQYF	TGCAGCTCAGGGGGCGGCACAGATACGCAGTATTTT	TRBJ2-3	TRBD1	once	TRBV29-1
CASSGSTSGRAQVDTQYF	TGTGCCAGCAGCGGGTCGACTAGCGGGAGGGCCCAAGTAGATACGCAGTATTTT	TRBJ2-3	TRBD2	-	TRBV2
CAWTLGTGGGYTF	TGTGCCTGGACCCTGGGGACAGGGGGTGGCTACACCTTC	TRBJ1-2	TRBD1	-	TRBV30
CASSQDPGRTPVAAF	TGCGCCAGCAGCCAAGATCCAGGGAGGACACCCGTGGCGGCCTTT	TRBJ1-4	-	once	TRBV4-1
CATSAAEGRDTQYF	TGTGCCACCAGTGCAGCGGAAGGGCGGGATACGCAGTATTTT	TRBJ2-3	-	-	TRBV24-1
CASNRQADSNQPQHF	TGTGCCAGCAACCGGCAGGCCGATAGCAATCAGCCCCAGCATTTT	TRBJ1-5	-	-	TRBV2
CASSWDSYTGELFF	TGTGCCAGCAGCTGGGACAGCTACACCGGGGAGCTGTTTTTT	TRBJ2-2	TRBD1	-	TRBV7-3
CASSLAGGGYTF	TGCGCCAGCAGCTTGGCCGGGGGTGGCTACACCTTC	TRBJ1-2	-	-	TRBV5-1
CASSLVGGDQPQHF	TGCGCCAGCAGCTTGGTCGGAGGGGATCAGCCCCAGCATTTT	TRBJ1-5	-	-	TRBV5-1
CASSIWGIGEDGYTF	TGTGCCAGTAGTATTTGGGGGATAGGGGAGGATGGCTACACCTTC	TRBJ1-2	-	-	TRBV19
CASSFYRQPQHF	TGTGCCAGCAGTTTTTATCGGCAGCCCCAGCATTTT	TRBJ1-5	-	-	TRBV12-3/TRBV12-4
CASSLGGQGGFSGNTIYF	TGTGCCAGCAGTTTAGGCGGACAGGGGGGCTTCTCTGGAAACACCATATATTTT	TRBJ1-3	TRBD1	-	TRBV27
CASSGSGTGSAYEQYF	TGTGCCAGCAGCGGTTCCGGGACAGGGAGCGCCTACGAGCAGTACTTC	TRBJ2-7	TRBD1	-	TRBV5-6
CASSQDSWVTDTQYF	TGTGCCAGCAGCCAAGATAGCTGGGTCACAGATACGCAGTATTTT	TRBJ2-3	-	-	TRBV14
CASSPQGWRLSGELFF	TGTGCCAGCAGCCCCCAGGGGTGGCGCTTGTCCGGGGAGCTGTTTTTT	TRBJ2-2	-	-	TRBV7-3
CASSHHRTYNSPLHF	TGTGCCAGCAGTCACCACAGGACCTATAATTCACCCCTCCACTTT	TRBJ1-6	-	-	TRBV28
CASSQINSRGGNTIYF	TGTGCCAGCAGCCAAATCAACTCAAGAGGAGGAAACACCATATATTTT	TRBJ1-3	-	few	TRBV3-1/TRBV3-2
CASSPTSGRGGGELFF	TGTGCCAGCTCGCCAACTAGCGGGAGAGGTGGCGGGGAGCTGTTTTTT	TRBJ2-2	TRBD2	-	TRBV18
CASSVSLPSTEAFF	TGTGCCAGCAGCGTGAGTCTCCCGAGCACTGAAGCTTTCTTT	TRBJ1-1	-	-	TRBV5-4
CASSFQNQPQHF	TGTGCCAGCAGTTTCCAGAATCAGCCCCAGCATTTT	TRBJ1-5	-	-	TRBV6-5
CASSLRGLPRVDEQFF	TGTGCCAGCAGCTTGAGGGGACTACCGCGGGTCGATGAGCAGTTCTTC	TRBJ2-1	TRBD2	-	TRBV11-2